This T cell receptor (beta chain) was sequenced in a study of T-cell reconstitution after alpha-beta-depleted transplantation in children. Germline CDR1 and CDR2: SGHVS and FQNEAQ. The CDR3 has 16 residues. After removal of 2 bases from V and 15 bases from J, the junction contained 19 bases not matched to a gene. This clonotype came up many times. TCRbeta library preparation incorporated unique molecular identifiers. From the PCR reads, TCRdb called clonotypes with MiXCR, one entry per CDR3 protein. This sample yields about 590,000 distinct CDR3 sequences, of which 13% are seen a single time; about 2.2% belongs to the top ten.

The specimen was PBMCs, mostly from graft donor cells, collected 360 days after TCRalphabeta/CD19-depleted stem cell transplant. V and J are TRBV7-8 and TRBJ2-1; the match to TRBD1 covers 7 bases. The origin of this receptor is a male patient younger than 18 who had a stem cell transplant for acute myeloid leukemia, so the T cells may come from the graft donor. CDR3 loop: CASSLTPGQHGLSWFF. CDR3 DNA: TGTGCCAGCAGCTTAACGCCGGGACAGCATGGGCTGTCGTGGTTCTTC.